Below are 11 T cell receptor beta chains sequenced from a single sample in a study of blood T cell repertoires in COVID-19. Libraries were prepared by immunoSEQ multiplex PCR; TCRdb keeps only in-frame clonotypes and omits some of them. The sample includes around 70,000 clones, more than 80% seen only once; the top ten take 4.8%. The material sequenced was peripheral blood. These receptors all come from a woman of 80 years or more with active or convalescent COVID-19.

The CDR3 reads CASSPGTPNIQYF. CDR3 coding DNA: TGTGCCAGCAGTCCCGGGACACCAAACATTCAGTACTTC. The chain carries TRBV27 and TRBJ2-4; weak D call: TRBD1 (6 bases). The V gene lost 5 bases and the J gene lost 6 bases, with 11 bases spanning the gap. The CDR3 is made up of 13 amino acids. CDR1 MNHEY and CDR2 SMNVEV come from the germline V gene (reference sequence).

The chain uses TRBV9 and TRBJ2-3; D possibly corresponds to TRBD2 (5 bases). The CDR3 is 13 residues long. Germline V gives CDR1 SGDLS, CDR2 YYNGEE. V was trimmed by 3 bases and J by 2 bases, leaving 7 bases between them. The CDR3 is CASSAGNTDTQYF. CDR3 DNA sequence: TGTGCCAGCAGCGCCGGGAACACAGATACGCAGTATTTT.

The chain uses TRBV27 and TRBJ2-1; the D gene is possibly TRBD2 (6 bases). The CDR3 extends over 15 amino acids. The germline V and J ends were trimmed by 3 bases and 4 bases, with 13 bases remaining between them. Germline CDR1 MNHEY, CDR2 SMNVEV (reference sequence). CDR3 sequence reads: CASSLGGLQYNEQFF. The CDR3 DNA reads TGTGCCAGCAGTTTGGGGGGTCTTCAATACAATGAGCAGTTCTTC.

This chain links TRBV7-3 with TRBJ2-3; 7 bases match TRBD2. The germline gives CDR1 SGHTA, CDR2 FQGTGA. CDR3 length: 14 residues. The trim removed 2 bases at V and 5 bases at J, leaving 4 bases unmatched. The CDR3 bases are TGTGCCAGCAGCTTACTCCCGGGAGGAGATACGCAGTATTTT. Its translation: CASSLLPGGDTQYF.

This clone was found once. CDR3 DNA: TGTGCCAGCAGCCGGACAGACCCAACTAATGAAAAACTGTTTTTT. It is translated as CASSRTDPTNEKLFF. The chain recombines TRBV7-6 with TRBJ1-4; tentatively, D is TRBD1 (6 bases). The CDR3 contains 15 residues. Germline CDR1 reads SGHVS; CDR2 reads FNYEAQ. V was cut by 5 bases and J by 0 bases, with 10 bases left in between.

The chain employs TRBV29-1 and TRBJ1-2; D is unclear. The CDR3 consists of 11 residues. In germline, CDR1 is SQVTM, CDR2 ANQGSEA. V was cut by 5 bases and J by 9 bases, with 13 bases left in between. CDR3 amino acids: CSVITTWSYTF. CDR3 bases: TGCAGCGTTATCACTACCTGGAGCTACACCTTC.

The V gene is TRBV4-3, the J gene TRBJ2-6, with 8 bases that match TRBD1. The V segment lost 1 base and the J segment 2 bases; nucleotides outside the gene matches: 7. CDR1 is LGHNA, CDR2 YSLEER, per germline. The CDR3 runs 18 residues. This CDR3 reads CASSQAYRGSAGANVLTF. For the CDR3, the DNA is TGCGCCAGCAGCCAAGCTTACAGGGGGAGTGCTGGGGCCAACGTCCTGACTTTC.

The J gene is TRBJ1-5, the V gene TRBV19; 9 nucleotides align to TRBD1. Trimming removed 2 bases from V and 3 bases from J; junction bases left unmatched: 14. CDR1 and CDR2 from the germline V gene are LNHDA and SQIVND (reference sequence). CDR3 length equals 19 residues. In DNA form, the CDR3 reads TGTGCCAGTAGTATACGCTTGGGACAGGGCAATATAATCAATCAGCCCCAGCATTTT. Its protein product is CASSIRLGQGNIINQPQHF.

The chain recombines TRBV5-1 with TRBJ2-3, with D perhaps matching TRBD1 (5 bases). Germline V gene sequence: CDR1 SGHRS, CDR2 YFSETQ. Deletions cut 7 bases from V and 0 bases from J, with 18 bases between. There are 16 residues in the CDR3. This CDR3 reads CASRSQGILSTDTQYF. The CDR3 DNA reads as TGCGCCAGCCGCTCCCAGGGCATACTGAGCACAGATACGCAGTATTTT.

CDR3 bases: TGTGCCAGCAGTTACTCCGGGCAGGGTGGCGGTTCTGAAGCTTTCTTT. It is translated as CASSYSGQGGGSEAFF. The rearrangement uses TRBV6-2 or TRBV6-3 and TRBJ1-1; a weak D match, TRBD1 (5 bases). The CDR3 contains 16 residues. Trimming pared 0 bases from V and 6 bases from J, leaving 17 bases between. Germline V CDR1 and CDR2: MNHEY, SVGEGT.

This clone occurred a few times. V is TRBV5-4 and J is TRBJ2-3; TRBD1 matches at 8 bases. The germline V gene encodes CDR1 SGHNT and CDR2 YYREEE (reference sequence). V lost 0 bases and J lost 1; bases outside the gene matches: 4. The CDR3 sequence is 16 residues long. In DNA, the CDR3 is TGTGCCAGCAGCTTGGGGACAGGGCTCGGCACAGATACGCAGTATTTT. Encoded protein: CASSLGTGLGTDTQYF.